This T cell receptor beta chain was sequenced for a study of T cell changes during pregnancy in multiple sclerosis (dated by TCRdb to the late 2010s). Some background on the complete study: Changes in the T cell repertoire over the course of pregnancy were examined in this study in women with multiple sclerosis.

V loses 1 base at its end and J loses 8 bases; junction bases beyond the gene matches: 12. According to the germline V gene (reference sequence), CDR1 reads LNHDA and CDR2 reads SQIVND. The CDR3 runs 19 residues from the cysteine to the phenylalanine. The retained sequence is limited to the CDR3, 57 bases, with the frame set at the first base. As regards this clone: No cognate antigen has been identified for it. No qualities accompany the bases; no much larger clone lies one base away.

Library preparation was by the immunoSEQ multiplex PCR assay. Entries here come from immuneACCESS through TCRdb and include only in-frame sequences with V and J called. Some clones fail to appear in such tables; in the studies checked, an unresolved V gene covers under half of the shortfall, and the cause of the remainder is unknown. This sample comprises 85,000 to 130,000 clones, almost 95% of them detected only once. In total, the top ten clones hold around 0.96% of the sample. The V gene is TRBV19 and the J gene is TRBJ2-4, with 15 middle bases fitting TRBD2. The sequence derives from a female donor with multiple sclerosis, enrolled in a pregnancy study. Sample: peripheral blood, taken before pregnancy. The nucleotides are TGTGCCAGTAGTATAGTGGTTCGGACTAGCGGGAGGGCCGAAGACATTCAGTACTTC. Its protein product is CASSIVVRTSGRAEDIQYF. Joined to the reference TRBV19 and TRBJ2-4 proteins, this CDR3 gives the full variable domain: DGGITQSPKYLFRKEGQNVTLSCEQNLNHDAMYWYRQDPGQGLRLIYYSQIVNDFQKGDIAEGYSVSREKKESFPLTVTSAQKNPTAFYLCASSIVVRTSGRAEDIQYFGAGTRLSVL.